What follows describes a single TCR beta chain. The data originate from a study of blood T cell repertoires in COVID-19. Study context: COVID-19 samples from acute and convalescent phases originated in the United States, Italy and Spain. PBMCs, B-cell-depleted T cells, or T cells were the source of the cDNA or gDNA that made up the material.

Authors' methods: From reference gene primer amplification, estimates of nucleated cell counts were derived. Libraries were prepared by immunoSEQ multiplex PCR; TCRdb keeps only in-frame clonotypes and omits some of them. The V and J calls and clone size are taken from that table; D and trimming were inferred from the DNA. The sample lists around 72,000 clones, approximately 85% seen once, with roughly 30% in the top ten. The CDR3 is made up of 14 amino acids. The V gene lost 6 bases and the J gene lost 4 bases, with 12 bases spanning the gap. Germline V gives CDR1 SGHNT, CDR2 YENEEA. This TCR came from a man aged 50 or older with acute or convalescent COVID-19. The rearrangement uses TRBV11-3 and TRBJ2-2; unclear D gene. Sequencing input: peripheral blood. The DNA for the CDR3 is TGTGCCAGCAGTGTCACTACGGGCACCGGGGAGCTGTTTTTT. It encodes CASSVTTGTGELFF.